This TCR beta chain was identified in a study of blood T cell repertoires in COVID-19. The wider study: PBMCs, B-cell-depleted T cells, or T cells were the source of the cDNA or gDNA that made up the material.

The CDR3 covers 15 residues. V was clipped by 1 base and J by 8 bases; unmatched bases: 5. CDR1 is SGHVS, CDR2 FQNEAQ, per germline. Seattle enrolled patients during active infection and tracked them longitudinally. Authors' analysis steps: Reference gene primers were amplified, and this amplification served to estimate nucleated cell counts. Clones were read by immunoSEQ multiplex PCR, and TCRdb kept only the in-frame ones, dropping some. Clone size and the V and J calls come from that table; the DNA yielded D and trimming. The profile covers around 280,000 clones, with roughly 86% appearing a single time and approximately 10% taken by the ten largest.

The sample comprised peripheral blood. This sequence was found in a woman between 25 and 40 years old with COVID-19, enrolled during active disease. V usage is TRBV7-8 and J usage is TRBJ1-4; 9 positions agree with TRBD1. DNA of the CDR3: TGTGCCAGCAGCTTAGTGGGGACAGGGAGGGAAAAACTGTTTTTT. Translating it yields CASSLVGTGREKLFF.